A single sample gave rise to the 25 T cell receptor beta chains below, sequenced in a study of cytomegalovirus exposure and HLA in healthy donors. The PCR was carried out with 60 Vbeta primers and 13 Jbeta primers. Assay used: immunoSEQ multiplex PCR; TCRdb lists only in-frame clones, some missing. The sample consists of around 130,000 clones, around 77% of them appearing once. Material for sequencing was PBMCs. The receptors were sampled from a man aged 50 to 59 in good health and CMV-seronegative.

V and J are TRBV13 and TRBJ2-1; D gene uncertain. CDR1 PRHDT and CDR2 FYEKMQ come from the germline V gene (reference sequence). Trimming removed 6 bases from V and 8 bases from J, with 14 bases in between. The length of the CDR3 is 13 residues. The CDR3 sequence: CASRFRASDEQFF. Written as DNA, the CDR3 is TGTGCCAGCAGGTTCCGAGCGAGCGATGAGCAGTTCTTC.

V usage is TRBV5-1 and J usage is TRBJ2-7; D unresolved. This CDR3 is built from 13 residues. Germline V gene lookup returns CDR1 SGHRS and CDR2 YFSETQ. V lost 0 bases, J lost 6 bases, and 10 bases lay in between. CDR3 residues: CASSLGHSGEQYF. CDR3 DNA sequence: TGCGCCAGCAGCTTGGGACACAGTGGCGAGCAGTACTTC.

This sequence joins TRBV5-4 and TRBJ1-1; tentative D call: TRBD1 (5 bases). Germline V gives CDR1 SGHNT, CDR2 YYREEE (reference sequence). This CDR3 contains 13 residues. Between the trimmed V and J ends, which lost 4 bases and 1 base, there was a span of 8 bases. This CDR3 reads CASSPQGNTEAFF. The CDR3, as DNA: TGTGCCAGCAGCCCCCAGGGGAACACTGAAGCTTTCTTT.

The chain joins TRBV7-9 to TRBJ1-2, with D hard to call. Trimming removed 5 bases at V and 0 bases at J, with 10 bases between. The CDR3 is made up of 14 amino acids. CDR1 is SEHNR, CDR2 FQNEAQ, per germline (reference sequence). Here the CDR3 reads CASSPERPNYGYTF. Here the CDR3 DNA reads TGTGCCAGCAGCCCAGAGAGGCCTAACTATGGCTACACCTTC.

The CDR3, as DNA: TGTGCCAGCAGCTTGGAGCTACCCTCTGAGACCCAGTACTTC. Translating it yields CASSLELPSETQYF. The chain uses TRBV5-4 and TRBJ2-5; D is undetermined. Germline V lookup: CDR1 SGHNT, CDR2 YYREEE (reference sequence). The CDR3 length is 14 residues. Trimming pared 0 bases from V and 5 bases from J, leaving 11 bases between.

Here the CDR3 DNA reads TGTGCCAGTAGTAAGACAGCTAGCAATCAGCCCCAGCATTTT. It yields the protein CASSKTASNQPQHF. The V gene is TRBV19, the J gene TRBJ1-5; perhaps TRBD1 as D (5 bases). Trimming removed 4 bases at V and 0 bases at J, with 7 bases between. CDR3 size: 14 residues. Germline CDR1 is LNHDA and CDR2 is SQIVND (reference sequence).

In this sample, this clone turned up once. The J gene is TRBJ1-2, the V gene TRBV7-9; D gene ambiguous. This CDR3 is 15 amino acids long. Germline V gene lookup returns CDR1 SEHNR and CDR2 FQNEAQ (reference sequence). Trimming cost V 1 base and J 4 bases, with 13 bases left between them. The CDR3 bases are TGTGCCAGCAGCTTAGATGGAGGGATGCCCTATGGCTACACCTTC. It yields the protein CASSLDGGMPYGYTF. The full variable domain, rest sourced from reference TRBV7-9 and TRBJ1-2, is DTGVSQNPRHKITKRGQNVTFRCDPISEHNRLYWYRQTLGQGPEFLTYFQNEAQLEKSRLLSDRFSAERPKGSFSTLEIQRTEQGDSAMYLCASSLDGGMPYGYTFGSGTRLTVV.

This rearrangement joins TRBV10-2 to TRBJ1-4, with TRBD1 matching 7 bases. Germline V CDR1 and CDR2: WSHSY, SAAADI. The length of the CDR3 is 15 residues. J gave up 0 bases and V 6 bases, and 4 bases lay outside the gene matches. CDR3 coding DNA: TGCGCCAGCAGGGCGGGGACAGCAACTAATGAAAAACTGTTTTTT. Amino acid sequence: CASRAGTATNEKLFF.

This rearrangement joins TRBV5-3 to TRBJ1-3; D gene uncertain. TRBV5-3 is an ORF; its function is uncertain. Trimming cost V 0 bases and J 4 bases, with 8 bases left between them. CDR3 size: 14 residues. DNA of the CDR3: TGTGCCAGAAGCTTGGTCGCGTACGGAAACACCATATATTTT. Translation gives CARSLVAYGNTIYF.

The genes are TRBV27 and TRBJ1-1; 8 bases align to TRBD1. This CDR3 is 15 amino acids long. Germline lookup yields CDR1 MNHEY and CDR2 SMNVEV (reference sequence). The trim removed 0 bases at V and 1 base at J, leaving 1 base unmatched. CDR3 in DNA: TGTGCCAGCAGTTTATCGGGGACAGGGAACACTGAAGCTTTCTTT. Translating gives CASSLSGTGNTEAFF.

This chain joins TRBV7-9 and TRBJ2-5, with D perhaps TRBD1 (6 bases). CDR3 length equals 15 residues. V lost 5 bases and J 4 bases, leaving 17 bases between the germline ends. CDR1 and CDR2 (germline): SEHNR, FQNEAQ (reference sequence). As DNA, the CDR3 is TGTGCCAGCAGCACCCGGGCAGGGGTCGGAGAGACCCAGTACTTC. This sequence encodes CASSTRAGVGETQYF.

The chain has TRBV19 and TRBJ1-4; D gene ambiguous. Germline values: CDR1 LNHDA, CDR2 SQIVND (reference sequence). Between the trimmed V and J ends, which lost 4 bases and 7 bases, there was a span of 16 bases. The CDR3 is 15 amino acids. In DNA form, the CDR3 reads TGTGCCAGTAGTAGCCCCTCAGACTTCTTTGAAAAACTGTTTTTT. Its protein product is CASSSPSDFFEKLFF.

The chain employs TRBV7-8 and TRBJ1-5, with a possible D match to TRBD1 (6 bases). V was trimmed by 2 bases and J by 1 base, leaving 12 bases between them. The CDR3 is 16 residues long. CDR1 is SGHVS, CDR2 FQNEAQ, per germline. CDR3 sequence (DNA): TGTGCCAGCAGCTTAATTAACAGGGAAAGCAATCAGCCCCAGCATTTT. The encoded protein is CASSLINRESNQPQHF.

The chain employs TRBV10-1 and TRBJ2-3; the D gene is possibly TRBD2 (6 bases). Germline CDR1 WNHNN, CDR2 SYGVQD (reference sequence). CDR3 length: 14 amino acids. The V end was cut by 3 bases, the J end by 6 bases, with 13 bases between. As DNA, the CDR3 is TGCGCCAGCAGTGACCGACTAGGGGTGGATACGCAGTATTTT. Protein product: CASSDRLGVDTQYF.

The genes are TRBV15 and TRBJ2-5, with 12 nucleotides matching TRBD2. After removal of 3 bases from V and 5 bases from J, the junction contained 7 bases not matched to a gene. Per germline, CDR1 LNHNV and CDR2 YYDKDF (reference sequence). The CDR3 consists of 16 residues. CDR3 DNA: TGTGCCACCAGCAGCCTGACTAGCGGGAGTGGGGAGACCCAGTACTTC. The encoded protein is CATSSLTSGSGETQYF. The entire variable domain, with the rest obtained from reference TRBV15 and TRBJ2-5, is as follows: DAMVIQNPRYQVTQFGKPVTLSCSQTLNHNVMYWYQQKSSQAPKLLFHYYDKDFNNEADTPDNFQSRRPNTSFCFLDIRSPGLGDTAMYLCATSSLTSGSGETQYFGPGTRLLVL.

The rearrangement joins TRBV5-1 to TRBJ2-3; D might be TRBD2 (6 bases). There are 16 residues in the CDR3. Germline values: CDR1 SGHRS, CDR2 YFSETQ. With 2 bases removed from V and 7 bases from J, the gap between germline ends came to 20 bases. The CDR3 DNA follows: TGCGCCAGCAGCTTAGGGGAGGTCAGGGATCAAAATACGCAGTATTTT. It encodes CASSLGEVRDQNTQYF.

The chain couples TRBV19 to TRBJ1-2, with 8 bases matching TRBD1. The CDR3 contains 18 residues. Germline V gives CDR1 LNHDA, CDR2 SQIVND (reference sequence). V shed 0 bases, J shed 5 bases, and the junction held 14 bases outside the gene matches. CDR3 nucleotide sequence: TGTGCCAGTAGTATAGATCCTCCGGACAGGGAGTTAGGGTATGGCTACACCTTC. Translated: CASSIDPPDRELGYGYTF.

The chain couples TRBV5-1 to TRBJ2-3, with 10 bases fitting TRBD2. V shed 2 bases and J 0 bases; nucleotides not matched to a gene: 3. Germline CDR1 SGHRS, CDR2 YFSETQ. The CDR3 length is 16 residues. The CDR3, as DNA: TGCGCCAGCAGCTTTATGACTAGCGGGAGCACAGATACGCAGTATTTT. Translating it yields CASSFMTSGSTDTQYF. The full variable domain, with the rest looked up from reference TRBV5-1 and TRBJ2-3, is KAGVTQTPRYLIKTRGQQVTLSCSPISGHRSVSWYQQTPGQGLQFLFEYFSETQRNKGNFPGRFSGRQFSNSRSEMNVSTLELGDSALYLCASSFMTSGSTDTQYFGPGTRLTVL.

The chain combines TRBV6-6 with TRBJ2-3; TRBD1 might be the D (5 bases). V was shortened by 5 bases and J by 1 base, with 13 bases between the two germline ends. Germline V gene sequence: CDR1 MNHNY, CDR2 SVGAGI (reference sequence). This CDR3 has 15 residues. The CDR3 DNA reads as TGTGCCAGCAGTGGATCCCAGGGCGGCACAGATACGCAGTATTTT. This sequence encodes CASSGSQGGTDTQYF.

The CDR3 coding sequence is TGCGCCAGCAGCTGGAGCGGGACGCCCTCCTACGAGCAGTACTTC. This sequence encodes CASSWSGTPSYEQYF. The V and J genes are TRBV5-1 and TRBJ2-7; 7 bases are a match to TRBD2. Germline values: CDR1 SGHRS, CDR2 YFSETQ. CDR3 length: 15 amino acids. V trimming: 3 bases; J trimming: 0 bases; junction bases outside the gene matches: 6.

This clone has a handful of counts. J is TRBJ1-1 and V is TRBV5-1, with D tentatively TRBD1 (6 bases). Germline V gives CDR1 SGHRS, CDR2 YFSETQ. The length of the CDR3 is 14 residues. V was shortened by 2 bases and J by 0 bases, with 8 bases between the two germline ends. For the CDR3, the DNA is TGCGCCAGCAGCTTTGGGACAATGAACACTGAAGCTTTCTTT. It is translated as CASSFGTMNTEAFF.

The chain uses TRBV6-1 and TRBJ2-7, with 7 bases fitting TRBD2. Germline trimming cut 6 bases from V and 4 bases from J; bases unmatched to any gene: 9. Germline V gives CDR1 MNHNS, CDR2 SASEGT. The CDR3 runs to 14 residues. CDR3 loop: CASRTRGGPYEQYF. CDR3 sequence (DNA): TGTGCCAGCAGGACCCGGGGAGGGCCTTACGAGCAGTACTTC.

J is TRBJ1-1 and V is TRBV7-9; D is perhaps TRBD1 (5 bases). Trimming took off 2 bases at V and 4 bases at J, with 11 bases between the two ends. The germline CDR1 and CDR2 sequences are SEHNR and FQNEAQ (reference sequence). This CDR3 has 14 amino acids. CDR3 amino acids: CASSLIQGSTEAFF. The CDR3 DNA is TGTGCCAGCAGCTTAATCCAGGGTAGCACTGAAGCTTTCTTT.

This chain connects TRBV4-1 to TRBJ2-2; 7 bases line up with TRBD2. V lost 1 base to trimming and J lost 5 bases; unmatched junction nucleotides: 19. CDR1 and CDR2 from the germline V gene are MGHRA and YSYEKL. This CDR3 has 20 residues. CDR3 sequence reads: CASSQVPLLILGRITGELFF. The DNA for the CDR3 is TGCGCCAGCAGCCAAGTCCCTCTCTTGATTCTCGGGAGGATTACCGGGGAGCTGTTTTTT.

CDR3 bases: TGTGCCAGCAGCTTAGGCCCAGCGGGGAGCTCCTACGAGCAGTACTTC. Its translation is CASSLGPAGSSYEQYF. V gene TRBV7-2 combines with J gene TRBJ2-7; 7 bases are a match to TRBD2. The CDR3 loop spans 16 amino acids. Germline lookup yields CDR1 SGHTA and CDR2 FQGNSA. V trimming: 1 base; J trimming: 0 bases; junction bases outside the gene matches: 6.